This is a list of T cell receptor beta chains from one sample in a study of blood T cell repertoires in COVID-19. This table comes from immunoSEQ multiplex PCR, and its TCRdb copy is limited to in-frame clones, with some not included. Among some 460,000 clones listed, 87% were seen once. The sequenced sample consisted of PBMCs or T cells enriched from blood (not recorded which). The source of these receptors is a woman aged 18-29 years who had recovered from COVID-19. CDR3s include the opening cysteine and the closing phenylalanine or tryptophan. The D gene is left open where the match is weak. Clone sizes are given selectively: once, few, many, or a class where the clone is expanded.

j_call: TRBJ2-1
v_call: TRBV5-1
d_call: TRBD1
clone_size: -
cdr3_aa: CASSLAVTGQVGNEQFF
cdr3_nt: TGCGCCAGCAGCTTGGCCGTGACAGGGCAGGTGGGTAATGAGCAGTTCTTC

j_call: TRBJ2-6
v_call: TRBV2
d_call: -
clone_size: -
cdr3_aa: CASTRQWGAGANVLTF
cdr3_nt: TGTGCCAGCACTCGACAATGGGGGGCTGGGGCCAACGTCCTGACTTTC

j_call: TRBJ2-3
v_call: TRBV5-6
d_call: -
clone_size: -
cdr3_aa: CASSSLAARDTQYF
cdr3_nt: TGTGCCAGCAGCTCCTTAGCGGCTCGAGATACGCAGTATTTT

j_call: TRBJ2-7
v_call: TRBV2
d_call: -
clone_size: -
cdr3_aa: CASQQAYEQYF
cdr3_nt: TGTGCCAGTCAACAGGCCTACGAGCAGTACTTC

j_call: TRBJ2-7
v_call: TRBV7-3
d_call: TRBD2
clone_size: once
cdr3_aa: CASSLSGGASYEQYF
cdr3_nt: TGTGCCAGCAGCCTTAGCGGGGGGGCCTCCTACGAGCAGTACTTC

j_call: TRBJ1-5
v_call: TRBV5-5
d_call: -
clone_size: once
cdr3_aa: CASSADSHPLNQPQHF
cdr3_nt: TGTGCCAGCAGCGCGGACAGCCACCCTCTCAATCAGCCCCAGCATTTT

j_call: TRBJ2-2
v_call: TRBV5-1
d_call: TRBD2
clone_size: -
cdr3_aa: CASSFAGGGTGELFF
cdr3_nt: TGCGCCAGCAGCTTCGCGGGGGGAGGAACCGGGGAGCTGTTTTTT

j_call: TRBJ1-1
v_call: TRBV6-6
d_call: TRBD1
clone_size: -
cdr3_aa: CASSQSGGNTEAFF
cdr3_nt: TGTGCCAGCAGTCAATCAGGGGGGAACACTGAAGCTTTCTTT

j_call: TRBJ1-1
v_call: TRBV5-1
d_call: -
clone_size: few
cdr3_aa: CASSLAGNTEAFF
cdr3_nt: TGCGCCAGCAGCTTGGCGGGGAACACTGAAGCTTTCTTT

j_call: TRBJ1-5
v_call: TRBV12-5
d_call: -
clone_size: -
cdr3_aa: CASGLYSSSGAGQPQHF
cdr3_nt: TGTGCTAGTGGTTTGTACTCTTCTTCAGGGGCAGGTCAGCCCCAGCATTTT

j_call: TRBJ2-4
v_call: TRBV2
d_call: TRBD1
clone_size: -
cdr3_aa: CASRVTGGAKNIQYF
cdr3_nt: TGTGCCAGCAGGGTGACAGGGGGAGCCAAAAACATTCAGTACTTC

j_call: TRBJ1-4
v_call: TRBV15
d_call: -
clone_size: -
cdr3_aa: CATSREAEGKLFF
cdr3_nt: TGTGCCACCAGCAGAGAAGCTGAGGGAAAACTGTTTTTT

j_call: TRBJ1-6
v_call: TRBV27
d_call: -
clone_size: -
cdr3_aa: CASSLWAGGSPLHF
cdr3_nt: TGTGCCAGCAGTTTGTGGGCGGGGGGTTCACCCCTCCACTTT

j_call: TRBJ2-6
v_call: TRBV9
d_call: -
clone_size: -
cdr3_aa: CASSVEGGIAGANVLTF
cdr3_nt: TGTGCCAGCAGCGTAGAGGGAGGTATAGCTGGGGCCAACGTCCTGACTTTC

j_call: TRBJ1-2
v_call: TRBV9
d_call: TRBD1
clone_size: -
cdr3_aa: CASSGEGSTGVYGYTF
cdr3_nt: TGTGCCAGCAGCGGCGAGGGGTCGACAGGGGTTTATGGCTACACCTTC

j_call: TRBJ1-5
v_call: TRBV20-1
d_call: -
clone_size: many
cdr3_aa: CSASQDWGTNNQPQHF
cdr3_nt: TGCAGTGCTAGTCAGGATTGGGGGACTAACAATCAGCCCCAGCATTTT

j_call: TRBJ2-5
v_call: TRBV30
d_call: -
clone_size: once
cdr3_aa: CAWTRQETQYF
cdr3_nt: TGTGCCTGGACCCGGCAAGAGACCCAGTACTTC

j_call: TRBJ2-2
v_call: TRBV6-2/TRBV6-3
d_call: -
clone_size: -
cdr3_aa: CASSQSGRTGELFF
cdr3_nt: TGTGCCAGCAGTCAGAGCGGGCGCACCGGGGAGCTGTTTTTT

j_call: TRBJ2-7
v_call: TRBV12-3/TRBV12-4
d_call: TRBD1
clone_size: -
cdr3_aa: CASRIGQGHEQYF
cdr3_nt: TGTGCCAGCAGAATCGGACAGGGGCACGAGCAGTACTTC

j_call: TRBJ1-2
v_call: TRBV5-4
d_call: TRBD1
clone_size: -
cdr3_aa: CASSPLDRSTPRGYTF
cdr3_nt: TGTGCCAGCAGCCCCCTGGACAGGAGCACACCGAGAGGCTACACCTTC